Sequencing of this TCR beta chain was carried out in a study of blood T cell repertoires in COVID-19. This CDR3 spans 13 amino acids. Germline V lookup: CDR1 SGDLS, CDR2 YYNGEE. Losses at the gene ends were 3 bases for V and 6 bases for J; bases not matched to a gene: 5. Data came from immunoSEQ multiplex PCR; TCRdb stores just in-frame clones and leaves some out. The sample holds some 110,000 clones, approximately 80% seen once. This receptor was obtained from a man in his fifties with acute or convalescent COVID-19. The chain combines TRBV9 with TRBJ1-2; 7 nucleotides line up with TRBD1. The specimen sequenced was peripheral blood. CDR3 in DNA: TGTGCCAGCAGCGAAGGGACAGATAATGGCTACACCTTC. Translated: CASSEGTDNGYTF.